This entry is about one T cell receptor beta chain. Its target is not known. This table comes from immunoSEQ multiplex PCR, and its TCRdb copy is limited to in-frame clones, with some not included. The repertoire holds about 94,000 clones, with roughly 84% as singletons. The source of the sample is a study of OX40 agonist ivuxolimab in advanced cancers. As for the study in general: An agonistic human IgG2 monoclonal antibody against OX40 (CD134) was given. Whole-study findings and limits: Dose levels from 0.1 to 3.0 mg/kg saw CD4+ and CD8+ blood T cells expand clonally by week 6.

This sequence originates from an adult with an advanced solid tumor such as melanoma, head and neck, liver or kidney cancer. Sequenced material: CD4+ or CD8+ T cells sorted from blood, taken in a trial of the OX40 agonist ivuxolimab.

CDR3 protein: CASSYETGAYEQYF. CDR3 nucleotide sequence: TGTGCCAGCAGTTACGAGACAGGGGCCTACGAGCAGTACTTC. The chain combines TRBV6-5 with TRBJ2-7; 8 bases line up with TRBD1. The CDR3 loop spans 14 amino acids. Trimming at V came to 2 bases and at J to 2 bases, leaving 2 bases not matched to a gene. Germline V gives CDR1 MNHEY, CDR2 SVGAGI.